This T cell receptor (beta chain) was sequenced in a study of CD8 T cells in Susac syndrome. An input of 0.5 to 1 ug of RNA was subjected to reverse transcription using random hexamers. TCRdb analysed the immunoSEQ multiplex PCR reads with MiXCR anew, one entry per CDR3 protein. The sample holds under 150,000 distinct CDR3 sequences; around 90% are singletons and the top ten take around 0.24%. J was trimmed by 4 bases and V by 4 bases; bases with no gene match: 2. CDR3 size: 14 residues. CDR1 and CDR2 from the germline V gene are GTSNPN and SVGIG (reference sequence). The clonotype was recovered from a human donor with multiple sclerosis. What was sequenced was CD8+ T cells from PBMCs. The chain uses TRBV30 and TRBJ2-1, with TRBD2 matching over 12 bases. CDR3 sequence (DNA): TGTGCCTGGACCGGACTAGCGGGGTACAATGAGCAGTTCTTC. The encoded protein is CAWTGLAGYNEQFF.